The present T cell receptor (beta chain) was sequenced within a study of blood T cell repertoires in COVID-19. Study at large: The origin of the acute and convalescent COVID-19 samples was the United States, Italy and Spain.

Participants came from fewer than 25 US areas, aged about 18 to 89 years. Symptom resolution, clearance, or two negative PCRs marked the recovered donors of Cohort 3. V was trimmed by 0 bases and J by 2 bases, leaving 19 bases between them. Germline CDR1 SNHLY, CDR2 FYNNEI. The CDR3 is 18 residues long. In the study's own analysis: By means of reference gene primer amplification, nucleated cell counts were estimated. The assay was immunoSEQ multiplex PCR, and TCRdb's table has in-frame clones only and misses some. The D gene and trimming were derived from the DNA, and the V and J assignments and clone size from that table. The sample has some 430,000 clones; roughly 87% are singletons.

The V call is TRBV2, the J call TRBJ2-5, with D perhaps matching TRBD2 (7 bases). The receptor's source is a man aged 18 to 30 who had recovered from COVID-19. Sequenced sample: PBMCs or T cells enriched from blood (not recorded which). The DNA for the CDR3 is TGTGCCAGCAGTGAAGCGCTTCGGGGGGCTAGCGAACAAGAGACCCAGTACTTC. It is translated as CASSEALRGASEQETQYF. Using reference TRBV2 and TRBJ2-5 for the parts outside the CDR3, the full variable domain is EPEVTQTPSHQVTQMGQEVILRCVPISNHLYFYWYRQILGQKVEFLVSFYNNEISEKSEIFDDQFSVERPDGSNFTLKIRSTKLEDSAMYFCASSEALRGASEQETQYFGPGTRLLVL.